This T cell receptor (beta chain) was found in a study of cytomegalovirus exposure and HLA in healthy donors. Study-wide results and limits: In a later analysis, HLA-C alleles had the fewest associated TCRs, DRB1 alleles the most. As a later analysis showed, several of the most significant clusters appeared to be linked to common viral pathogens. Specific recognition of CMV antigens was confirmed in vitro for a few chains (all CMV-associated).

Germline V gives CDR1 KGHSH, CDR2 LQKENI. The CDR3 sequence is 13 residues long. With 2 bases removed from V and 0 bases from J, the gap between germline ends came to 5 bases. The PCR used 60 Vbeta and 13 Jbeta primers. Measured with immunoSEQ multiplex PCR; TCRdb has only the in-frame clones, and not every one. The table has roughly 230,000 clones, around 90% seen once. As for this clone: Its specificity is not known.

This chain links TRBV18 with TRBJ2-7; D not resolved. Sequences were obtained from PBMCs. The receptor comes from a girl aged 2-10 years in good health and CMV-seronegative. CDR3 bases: TGTGCCAGCTCACCAGGCAACTCCTACGAGCAGTACTTC. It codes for CASSPGNSYEQYF.